What follows describes a single TCR beta chain. Profiled with immunoSEQ multiplex PCR; TCRdb holds only in-frame clones, not every one. Of tens of thousands of clones in the sample, roughly 80% are singletons; the top ten hold approximately 1%. These data are taken from a study of OX40 agonist ivuxolimab in advanced cancers. Study information: The dose-escalation cohort had hepatocellular carcinoma, melanoma, renal cell or head and neck cancer. A history of anti-PD-1, anti-PD-L1 or anti-CTLA-4 therapy was acceptable, and approximately 41% had some.

Autoimmune disease history or systemic immunosuppression led to patients being barred. The V gene's germline CDR1 is MDHEN and CDR2 SYDVKM. The CDR3 runs 15 residues. V gave up 6 bases and J gave up 1 base, with 16 bases separating them. The sequenced sample was CD4+ or CD8+ T cells sorted from blood, obtained in a trial of the OX40 agonist ivuxolimab. V gene TRBV28 combines with J gene TRBJ2-7; TRBD2 is a possible D gene (5 bases). The receptor comes from an adult with an advanced solid tumor such as melanoma, head and neck, liver or kidney cancer. CDR3 sequence reads: CASRPQVEGSYEQYF. DNA of the CDR3: TGTGCCAGCAGGCCCCAGGTTGAGGGTTCCTACGAGCAGTACTTC.